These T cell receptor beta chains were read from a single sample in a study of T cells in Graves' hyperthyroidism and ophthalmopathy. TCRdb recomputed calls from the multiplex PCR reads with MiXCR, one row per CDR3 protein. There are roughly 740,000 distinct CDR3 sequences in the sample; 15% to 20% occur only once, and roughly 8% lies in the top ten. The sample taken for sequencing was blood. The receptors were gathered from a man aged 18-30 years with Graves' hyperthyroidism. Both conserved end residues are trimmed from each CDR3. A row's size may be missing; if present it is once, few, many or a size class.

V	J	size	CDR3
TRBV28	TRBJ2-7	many	ASSQDRDPYEQY
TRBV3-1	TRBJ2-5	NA	ASSQDASPAGTQY
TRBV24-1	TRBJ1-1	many	ATSDSRGARTEAF
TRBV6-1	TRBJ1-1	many	ASSHNRGPGTEAF
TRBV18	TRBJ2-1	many	ASSQGARALYNEQF
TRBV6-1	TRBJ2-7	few	ASKVGLAAYEQY
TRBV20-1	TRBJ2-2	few	SARRLASGKYTGELF
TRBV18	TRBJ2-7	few	ASSPLREGYEQY
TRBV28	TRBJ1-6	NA	ASSLYPGGALNSYNSPLH
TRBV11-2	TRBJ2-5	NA	ASSLGVITEETQY
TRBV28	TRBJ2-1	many	ASSSEEGNEQF